This T cell receptor beta chain was sequenced during a study of T cell repertoires in ileal Crohn's disease. Background on the study: About half of patients got postoperative therapy: ten or so thiopurines, under 20 anti-TNF.

The V segment lost 8 bases and the J segment 4 bases; nucleotides outside the gene matches: 10. This CDR3 spans 15 amino acids. Per germline, CDR1 LNHDA and CDR2 SQIVND (reference sequence). Study results and caveats: Compared with non-smokers, active smokers at surgery showed more clonal expansions.

This clone was observed a single time. Its antigen is not known. Assay used: immunoSEQ multiplex PCR; TCRdb lists only in-frame clones, some missing. This table holds several thousand clones, about 96% found once. The clonotype originates from an adult with Crohn's disease. This chain connects TRBV19 to TRBJ2-5, with 10 bases lining up with TRBD1. Sample: ileal tissue. Here the CDR3 reads CASATRQGAAETQYF. In DNA, the CDR3 is TGTGCCAGTGCCACCCGACAGGGGGCTGCAGAGACCCAGTACTTC.